Shown below are 22 T cell receptor beta chains from a single sample sequenced in a study of STAT5B mutations in CD4+ large granular lymphocyte leukemia. Sequencing used immunoSEQ multiplex PCR; TCRdb keeps in-frame clones, though not all of them. The sample holds about 48,000 clones, roughly 70% seen once. The sequenced material came from CD4+ T cells from blood buffy coats. Receptors were obtained from a human donor in good health.

The rearrangement joins TRBV6-1 to TRBJ2-7; TRBD2 matches at 7 bases. The CDR3 is made up of 15 amino acids. Trimming at V came to 3 bases and at J to 2 bases, leaving 7 bases not matched to a gene. Germline CDR1 is MNHNS and CDR2 is SASEGT. CDR3 nucleotide sequence: TGTGCCAGCAGTGATGGGGGGGGGTCGGCCTACGAGCAGTACGTC. This gives the protein CASSDGGGSAYEQYV.

The rearrangement links TRBV28 to TRBJ1-1; 9 nucleotides agree with TRBD1. Trimming removed 4 bases from V and 0 bases from J; junction bases left unmatched: 0. Germline V gene lookup returns CDR1 MDHEN and CDR2 SYDVKM. The CDR3 spans 14 residues. The CDR3 sequence: CASSWDRVNTEAFF. The CDR3 nucleotides are TGTGCCAGCAGTTGGGACAGGGTGAACACTGAAGCTTTCTTT.

The V and J genes are TRBV5-4 and TRBJ2-5, with 7 bases aligning to TRBD2. CDR3 size: 15 residues. The J segment lost 4 bases and the V segment lost 0 bases, leaving 6 bases of the junction unmatched. Germline V gene sequence: CDR1 SGHNT, CDR2 YYREEE (reference sequence). This CDR3 reads CASSLEAGRGETQYF. The CDR3 bases are TGTGCCAGCAGCTTGGAGGCGGGGAGGGGAGAGACCCAGTACTTC.

V and J are TRBV11-1 and TRBJ2-5, with no clear D. The CDR3 loop spans 12 amino acids. Germline CDR1 reads SGHAT; CDR2 reads FQDESV (reference sequence). Trimming took 5 bases from V and 5 from J, leaving 9 bases between them. CDR3 nucleotide sequence: TGTGCCAGCAGCCAACACGTGGAGACCCAGTACTTC. Translating it yields CASSQHVETQYF.

This clone was observed a few times. The chain combines TRBV5-1 with TRBJ1-1, with TRBD1 as a possible D gene (6 bases). Germline CDR1 is SGHRS and CDR2 is YFSETQ. The CDR3 spans 13 residues. The V and J ends lost 2 bases and 5 bases respectively, with 10 bases between them. CDR3 coding DNA: TGCGCCAGCAGCTTTGAGGGGGGTACTGAAGCTTTCTTT. Protein sequence: CASSFEGGTEAFF.

This clone showed up just once. CDR3 sequence reads: CASSSLLGARGYTF. In DNA, the CDR3 is TGTGCCAGCAGCTCCCTCCTCGGGGCTCGTGGCTACACCTTC. The chain is built from TRBV7-2 and TRBJ1-2; weak D call: TRBD1 (5 bases). The CDR3 runs to 14 residues. Germline V lookup: CDR1 SGHTA, CDR2 FQGNSA. Trimming took off 4 bases at V and 7 bases at J, with 16 bases between the two ends.

The chain carries TRBV5-1 and TRBJ2-5; D may match TRBD1 or TRBD2 (6 bases each). The CDR3 has 15 residues. CDR1 and CDR2 from the germline V gene are SGHRS and YFSETQ. The ends were cut back, 5 bases at V and 5 bases at J, with 19 bases in the middle. CDR3 residues: CASRAGSGGRETQYF. CDR3 nucleotide sequence: TGCGCCAGCAGAGCAGGGTCCGGGGGCAGGGAGACCCAGTACTTC.

This clone was seen a handful of times. The chain carries TRBV5-1 and TRBJ1-3, with TRBD1 matching over 8 bases. V shed 4 bases, J shed 2 bases, and the junction held 8 bases outside the gene matches. This CDR3 comprises 16 residues. Germline lookup yields CDR1 SGHRS and CDR2 YFSETQ. CDR3 region: CASSRSPDRAGNTIYF. CDR3 bases: TGCGCCAGCAGCCGATCCCCGGACAGGGCTGGAAACACCATATATTTT.

There are a few counts of this clone. The genes are TRBV6-6 and TRBJ2-1; 8 bases agree with TRBD1. The CDR3 consists of 13 residues. Germline V gene lookup returns CDR1 MNHNY and CDR2 SVGAGI (reference sequence). Trimming removed 2 bases from V and 7 bases from J; junction bases left unmatched: 1. CDR3 bases: TGTGCCAGCAGTTACAGGACAGGGAATGAGCAGTTCTTC. Encoded protein: CASSYRTGNEQFF.

The chain has TRBV10-3 and TRBJ2-1, with unresolved D. V lost 0 bases and J lost 5, with 5 bases in between. The CDR3 contains 13 residues. Germline lookup yields CDR1 ENHRY and CDR2 SYGVKD. This CDR3 is CAISESGNNEQFF. The CDR3 coding sequence is TGTGCCATCAGTGAGTCGGGGAACAATGAGCAGTTCTTC.

The chain is built from TRBV18 and TRBJ2-1; unclear D gene. Germline assignment: CDR1 KGHSH and CDR2 LQKENI. Trimming took 0 bases from V and 9 from J, leaving 6 bases between them. The CDR3 has 12 amino acids. CDR3 in amino acids: CASSPPGREQFF. In DNA, the CDR3 is TGTGCCAGCTCACCACCAGGGCGTGAGCAGTTCTTC. Full variable domain (missing parts from reference TRBV18 and TRBJ2-1): NAGVMQNPRHLVRRRGQEARLRCSPMKGHSHVYWYRQLPEEGLKFMVYLQKENIIDESGMPKERFSAEFPKEGPSILRIQQVVRGDSAAYFCASSPPGREQFFGPGTRLTVL.

The chain has TRBV19 and TRBJ2-5; TRBD2 might be the D (5 bases). CDR1 LNHDA and CDR2 SQIVND come from the germline V gene (reference sequence). This CDR3 region has 16 residues. Trimming left V 1 base short and J 0 bases short, with 12 bases between. CDR3 sequence (DNA): TGTGCCAGTAGTATAGCTCGGACTCTATACCAAGAGACCCAGTACTTC. Encoded protein: CASSIARTLYQETQYF. Variable domain in full (rest from reference TRBV19 and TRBJ2-5): DGGITQSPKYLFRKEGQNVTLSCEQNLNHDAMYWYRQDPGQGLRLIYYSQIVNDFQKGDIAEGYSVSREKKESFPLTVTSAQKNPTAFYLCASSIARTLYQETQYFGPGTRLLVL.

V and J are TRBV28 and TRBJ1-2; TRBD1 aligns across 8 bases. Germline-derived CDR1 and CDR2 are MDHEN and SYDVKM. The CDR3 sequence is 19 residues long. V shed 4 bases, J shed 6 bases, and the junction held 22 bases outside the gene matches. Here the CDR3 reads CASSSGPFTGGVSHNGYTF. CDR3 coding DNA: TGTGCCAGCAGTTCGGGGCCCTTCACAGGGGGAGTCAGTCATAATGGCTACACCTTC.

This clone was seen more than once but under ten times. The rearrangement links TRBV18 to TRBJ1-2, with TRBD1 matching 7 bases. Unmatched junction bases numbered 7, after V lost 6 bases and J lost 3 bases. The CDR3 runs 14 residues. The germline gives CDR1 KGHSH, CDR2 LQKENI. For the CDR3, the DNA is TGTGCCAGCTCGGAGGGGGCCTCCTACTATGGCTACACCTTC. Its protein is CASSEGASYYGYTF.

There are a few counts of this clone. The V and J genes are TRBV28 and TRBJ2-2; 8 bases map to TRBD1. The trim removed 5 bases at V and 7 bases at J, leaving 9 bases unmatched. Germline V gene data show CDR1 as MDHEN and CDR2 as SYDVKM. The CDR3 runs 15 residues. DNA of the CDR3: TGTGCCAGCAGTCGGGCTCAGGGGGCGGGCGGGGAGCTGTTTTTT. Its translation: CASSRAQGAGGELFF.

This chain connects TRBV20-1 to TRBJ2-5, with unresolved D. The CDR3 sequence is 11 residues long. Germline V lookup: CDR1 DFQATT, CDR2 SNEGSKA (reference sequence). The V and J ends lost 7 bases and 5 bases respectively, with 11 bases between them. CDR3 sequence: CSESDRETQYF. The CDR3 nucleotides are TGCAGTGAATCGGACCGGGAGACCCAGTACTTC.

This rearrangement joins TRBV2 to TRBJ2-2; 8 nucleotides align to TRBD2. This CDR3 comprises 15 residues. V trimming: 7 bases; J trimming: 7 bases; junction bases outside the gene matches: 11. Germline-derived CDR1 and CDR2 are SNHLY and FYNNEI. The CDR3 DNA follows: TGTGCCAGCAACTCGGGGGGGCCTTTGGACGGGGAGCTGTTTTTT. It is translated as CASNSGGPLDGELFF.

This chain joins TRBV5-1 and TRBJ2-1, with TRBD2 identical over 12 bases. Looked up from germline, CDR1 is SGHRS and CDR2 is YFSETQ. Losses at the gene ends were 0 bases for V and 15 bases for J; bases not matched to a gene: 10. CDR3 size: 15 residues. The CDR3 reads CASSLGLAGARSGFF. The CDR3 DNA follows: TGCGCCAGCAGCTTGGGACTAGCGGGGGCGCGCTCGGGGTTCTTC.

The J gene is TRBJ1-5, the V gene TRBV7-2, with D unresolved. There are 13 residues in the CDR3. V shed 3 bases and J shed 2 bases, with 5 bases lying between them. The germline gives CDR1 SGHTA, CDR2 FQGNSA. This CDR3 is CASSFRGNQPQHF. The CDR3 DNA is TGTGCCAGCAGCTTTCGGGGCAATCAGCCCCAGCATTTT.

The V call is TRBV6-6, the J call TRBJ2-3; tentative D call: TRBD1 (5 bases). The CDR3 totals 14 residues. V was trimmed by 2 bases and J by 8 bases, leaving 14 bases between them. Per the germline V gene, CDR1 is MNHNY and CDR2 is SVGAGI (reference sequence). CDR3 DNA: TGTGCCAGCAGTTACCAACAGACAGATCGTACGCAGTATTTT. It yields the protein CASSYQQTDRTQYF.

V and J are TRBV18 and TRBJ2-3; a weak D match, TRBD1 (6 bases). The CDR3 is 17 residues long. Looked up from germline, CDR1 is KGHSH and CDR2 is LQKENI. The V and J ends lost 2 bases and 0 bases respectively, with 15 bases between them. The CDR3 protein is CASSPYVTGISTDTQYF. Written as DNA, the CDR3 is TGTGCCAGCTCACCATACGTCACAGGGATAAGCACAGATACGCAGTATTTT.

This chain connects TRBV5-1 to TRBJ2-1, with TRBD2 matching over 14 bases. CDR3 length: 18 amino acids. Germline trimming cut 4 bases from V and 4 bases from J; bases unmatched to any gene: 10. Germline CDR1 reads SGHRS; CDR2 reads YFSETQ. The CDR3 nucleotides read TGCGCCAGCAGCCCGGCGGGGACTAGCGGGGGCCGATACAATGAGCAGTTCTTC. The encoded protein is CASSPAGTSGGRYNEQFF.